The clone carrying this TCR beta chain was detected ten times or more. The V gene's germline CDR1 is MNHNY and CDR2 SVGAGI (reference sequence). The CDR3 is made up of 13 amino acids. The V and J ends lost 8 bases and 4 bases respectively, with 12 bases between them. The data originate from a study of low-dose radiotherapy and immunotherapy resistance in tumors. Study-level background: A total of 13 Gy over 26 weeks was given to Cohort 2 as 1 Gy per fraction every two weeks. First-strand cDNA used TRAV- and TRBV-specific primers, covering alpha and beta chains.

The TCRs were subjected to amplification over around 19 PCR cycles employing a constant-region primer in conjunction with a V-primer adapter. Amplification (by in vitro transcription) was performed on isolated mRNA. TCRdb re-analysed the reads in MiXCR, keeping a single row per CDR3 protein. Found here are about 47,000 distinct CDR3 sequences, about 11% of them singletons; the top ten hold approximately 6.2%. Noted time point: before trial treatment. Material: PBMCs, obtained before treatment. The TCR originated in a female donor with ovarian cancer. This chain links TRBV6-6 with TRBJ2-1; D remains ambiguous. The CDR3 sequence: CASLTDMYNEQFF. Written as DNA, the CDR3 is TGTGCCAGCCTTACTGACATGTACAATGAGCAGTTCTTC.